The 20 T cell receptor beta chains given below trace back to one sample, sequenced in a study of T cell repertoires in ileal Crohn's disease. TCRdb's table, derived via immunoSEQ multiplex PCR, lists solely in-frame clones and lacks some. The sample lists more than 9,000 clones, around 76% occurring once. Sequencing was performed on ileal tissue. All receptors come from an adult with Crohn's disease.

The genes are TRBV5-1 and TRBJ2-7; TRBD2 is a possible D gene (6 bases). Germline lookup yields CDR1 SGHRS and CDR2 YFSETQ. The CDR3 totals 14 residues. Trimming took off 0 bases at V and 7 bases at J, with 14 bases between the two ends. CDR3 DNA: TGCGCCAGCAGCTTGGTGGGGGGAACTGGAGAGCAGTACTTC. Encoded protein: CASSLVGGTGEQYF.

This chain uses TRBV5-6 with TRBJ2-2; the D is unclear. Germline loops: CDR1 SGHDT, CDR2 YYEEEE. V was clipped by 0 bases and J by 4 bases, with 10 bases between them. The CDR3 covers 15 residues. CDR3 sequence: CASSLGSARTGELFF. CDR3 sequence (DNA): TGTGCCAGCAGCTTGGGGAGCGCTCGCACCGGGGAGCTGTTTTTT.

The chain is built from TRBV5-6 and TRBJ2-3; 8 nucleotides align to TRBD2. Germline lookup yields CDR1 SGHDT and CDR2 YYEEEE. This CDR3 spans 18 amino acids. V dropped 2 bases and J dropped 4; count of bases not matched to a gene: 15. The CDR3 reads CASSLGRGGPASADTQYF. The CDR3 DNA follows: TGTGCCAGCAGCTTAGGTCGGGGGGGCCCCGCATCGGCAGATACGCAGTATTTT.

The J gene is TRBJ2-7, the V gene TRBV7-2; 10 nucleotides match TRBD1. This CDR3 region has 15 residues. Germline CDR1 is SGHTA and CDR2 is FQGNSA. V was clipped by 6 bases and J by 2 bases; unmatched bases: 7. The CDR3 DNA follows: TGTGCCAGCAGTTCTCGCGGGACAGGGGCCTACGAGCAGTACTTC. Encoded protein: CASSSRGTGAYEQYF. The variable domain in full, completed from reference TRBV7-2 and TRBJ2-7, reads GAGVSQSPSNKVTEKGKDVELRCDPISGHTALYWYRQSLGQGLEFLIYFQGNSAPDKSGLPSDRFSAERTGGSVSTLTIQRTQQEDSAVYLCASSSRGTGAYEQYFGPGTRLTVT.

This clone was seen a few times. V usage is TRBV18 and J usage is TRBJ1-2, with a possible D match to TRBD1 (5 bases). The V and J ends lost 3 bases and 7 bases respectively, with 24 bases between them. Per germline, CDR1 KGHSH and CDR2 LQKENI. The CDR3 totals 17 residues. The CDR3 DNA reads TGTGCCAGCTCACCCCCCATCCAAACCGGGGGATCGTCTGGCTACACCTTC. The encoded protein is CASSPPIQTGGSSGYTF. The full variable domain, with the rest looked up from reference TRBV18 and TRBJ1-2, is NAGVMQNPRHLVRRRGQEARLRCSPMKGHSHVYWYRQLPEEGLKFMVYLQKENIIDESGMPKERFSAEFPKEGPSILRIQQVVRGDSAAYFCASSPPIQTGGSSGYTFGSGTRLTVV.

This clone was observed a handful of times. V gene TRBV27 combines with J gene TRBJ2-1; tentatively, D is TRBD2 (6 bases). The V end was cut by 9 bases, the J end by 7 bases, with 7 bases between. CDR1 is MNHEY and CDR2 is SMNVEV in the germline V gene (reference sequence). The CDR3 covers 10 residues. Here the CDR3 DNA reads TGTGCCAGTGGGAGGAATGAGCAGTTCTTC. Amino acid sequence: CASGRNEQFF.

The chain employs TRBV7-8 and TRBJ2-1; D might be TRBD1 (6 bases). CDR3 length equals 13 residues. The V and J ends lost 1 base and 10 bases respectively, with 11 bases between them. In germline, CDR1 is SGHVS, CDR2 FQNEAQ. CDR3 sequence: CASSLDRAGEQFF. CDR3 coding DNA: TGTGCCAGCAGCTTAGACAGGGCAGGGGAGCAGTTCTTC.

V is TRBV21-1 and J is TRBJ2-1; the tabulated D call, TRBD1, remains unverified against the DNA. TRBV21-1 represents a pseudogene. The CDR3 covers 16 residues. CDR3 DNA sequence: TGTGCCAGCAGCACGCCGACAGGGATTGGGATGAATGAGCAGTTCTTC. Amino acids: CASSTPTGIGMNEQFF.

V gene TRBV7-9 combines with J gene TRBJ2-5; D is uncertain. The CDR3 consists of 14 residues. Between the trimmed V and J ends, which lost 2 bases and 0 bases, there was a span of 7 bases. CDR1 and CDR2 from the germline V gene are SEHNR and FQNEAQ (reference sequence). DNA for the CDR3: TGTGCCAGCAGCTTAAGCGTGCACCAAGAGACCCAGTACTTC. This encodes CASSLSVHQETQYF.

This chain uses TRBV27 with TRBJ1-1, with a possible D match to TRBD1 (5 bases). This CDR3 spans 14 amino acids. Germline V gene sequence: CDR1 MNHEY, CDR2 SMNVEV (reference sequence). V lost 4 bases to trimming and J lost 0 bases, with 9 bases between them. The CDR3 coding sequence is TGTGCCAGCAGTTATGGGGGGATGAACACTGAAGCTTTCTTT. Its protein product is CASSYGGMNTEAFF.

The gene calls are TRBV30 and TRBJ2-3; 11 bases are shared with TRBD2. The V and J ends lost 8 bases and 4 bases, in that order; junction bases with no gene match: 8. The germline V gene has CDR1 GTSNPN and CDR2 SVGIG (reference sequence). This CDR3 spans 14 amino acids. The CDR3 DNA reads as TGTGCCAGCGATCTAGCGGGAGGTTCAGATACGCAGTATTTT. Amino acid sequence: CASDLAGGSDTQYF.

CDR3 in amino acids: CASSLNWWLKGDEQFF. For the CDR3, the DNA is TGCGCCAGCAGCTTAAACTGGTGGCTTAAGGGGGATGAGCAGTTCTTC. The rearrangement uses TRBV5-1 and TRBJ2-1, with D perhaps TRBD1 (6 bases). CDR1 and CDR2 from the germline V gene are SGHRS and YFSETQ. Trimming took off 2 bases at V and 8 bases at J, with 20 bases between the two ends. CDR3 length: 16 amino acids. The whole variable domain, filled in from reference TRBV5-1 and TRBJ2-1, reads KAGVTQTPRYLIKTRGQQVTLSCSPISGHRSVSWYQQTPGQGLQFLFEYFSETQRNKGNFPGRFSGRQFSNSRSEMNVSTLELGDSALYLCASSLNWWLKGDEQFFGPGTRLTVL.

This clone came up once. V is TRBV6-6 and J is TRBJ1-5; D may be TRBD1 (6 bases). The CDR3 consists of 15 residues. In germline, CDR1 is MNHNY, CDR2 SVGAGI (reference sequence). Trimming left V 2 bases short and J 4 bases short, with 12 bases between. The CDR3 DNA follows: TGTGCCAGCAGTTACATAGGGGGGGGAAATCAGCCCCAGCATTTT. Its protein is CASSYIGGGNQPQHF.

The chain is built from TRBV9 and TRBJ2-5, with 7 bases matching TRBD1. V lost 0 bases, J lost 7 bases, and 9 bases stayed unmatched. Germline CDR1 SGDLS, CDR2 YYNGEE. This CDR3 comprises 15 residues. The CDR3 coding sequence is TGTGCCAGCAGCGTAGGGGGGATCGGGACAGTGACCCAGTACTTC. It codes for CASSVGGIGTVTQYF.

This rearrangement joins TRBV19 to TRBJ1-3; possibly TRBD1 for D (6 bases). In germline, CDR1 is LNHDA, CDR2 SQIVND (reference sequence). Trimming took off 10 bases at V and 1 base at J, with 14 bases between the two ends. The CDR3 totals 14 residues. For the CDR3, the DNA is TGTGCCACCTCGGCGCAGGGGTCTGGAAACACCATATATTTT. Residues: CATSAQGSGNTIYF.

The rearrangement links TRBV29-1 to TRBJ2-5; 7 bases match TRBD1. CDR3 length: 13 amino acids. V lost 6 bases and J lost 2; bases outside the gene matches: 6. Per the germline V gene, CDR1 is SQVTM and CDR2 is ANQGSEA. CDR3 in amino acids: CSVVGTVQETQYF. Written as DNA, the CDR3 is TGCAGCGTCGTTGGGACAGTTCAAGAGACCCAGTACTTC. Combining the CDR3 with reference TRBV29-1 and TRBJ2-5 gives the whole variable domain SAVISQKPSRDICQRGTSLTIQCQVDSQVTMMFWYRQQPGQSLTLIATANQGSEATYESGFVIDKFPISRPNLTFSTLTVSNMSPEDSSIYLCSVVGTVQETQYFGPGTRLLVL.

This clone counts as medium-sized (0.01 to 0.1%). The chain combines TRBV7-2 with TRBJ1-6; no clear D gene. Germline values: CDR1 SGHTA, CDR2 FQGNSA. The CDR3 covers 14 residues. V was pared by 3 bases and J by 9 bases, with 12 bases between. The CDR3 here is CASSFSGGSSPLHF. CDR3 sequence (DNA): TGTGCCAGCAGCTTCTCAGGCGGGAGTTCACCCCTCCACTTT.

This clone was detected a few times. The chain's CDR3 is CASRAGTDNNSPLHF. CDR3 coding DNA: TGTGCCAGCAGAGCCGGGACAGACAATAATTCACCCCTCCACTTT. The chain carries TRBV6-5 and TRBJ1-6; 7 nucleotides agree with TRBD1. The CDR3 consists of 15 residues. Germline V gives CDR1 MNHEY, CDR2 SVGAGI. Germline trimming cut 6 bases from V and 5 bases from J; bases unmatched to any gene: 7.

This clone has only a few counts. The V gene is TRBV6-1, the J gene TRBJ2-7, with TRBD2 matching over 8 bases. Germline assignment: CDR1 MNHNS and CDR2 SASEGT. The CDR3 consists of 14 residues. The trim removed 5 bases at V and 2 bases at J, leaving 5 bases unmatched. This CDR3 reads CASSQLAGTYEQYF. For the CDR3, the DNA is TGTGCCAGCAGTCAGCTAGCGGGCACCTACGAGCAGTACTTC.

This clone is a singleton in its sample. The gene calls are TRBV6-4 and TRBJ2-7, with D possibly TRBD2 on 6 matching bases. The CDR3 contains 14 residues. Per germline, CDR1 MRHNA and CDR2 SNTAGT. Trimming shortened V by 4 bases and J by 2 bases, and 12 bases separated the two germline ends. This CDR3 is CASSGFGRPYEQYF. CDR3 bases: TGTGCCAGCAGTGGGTTCGGGAGACCCTACGAGCAGTACTTC.